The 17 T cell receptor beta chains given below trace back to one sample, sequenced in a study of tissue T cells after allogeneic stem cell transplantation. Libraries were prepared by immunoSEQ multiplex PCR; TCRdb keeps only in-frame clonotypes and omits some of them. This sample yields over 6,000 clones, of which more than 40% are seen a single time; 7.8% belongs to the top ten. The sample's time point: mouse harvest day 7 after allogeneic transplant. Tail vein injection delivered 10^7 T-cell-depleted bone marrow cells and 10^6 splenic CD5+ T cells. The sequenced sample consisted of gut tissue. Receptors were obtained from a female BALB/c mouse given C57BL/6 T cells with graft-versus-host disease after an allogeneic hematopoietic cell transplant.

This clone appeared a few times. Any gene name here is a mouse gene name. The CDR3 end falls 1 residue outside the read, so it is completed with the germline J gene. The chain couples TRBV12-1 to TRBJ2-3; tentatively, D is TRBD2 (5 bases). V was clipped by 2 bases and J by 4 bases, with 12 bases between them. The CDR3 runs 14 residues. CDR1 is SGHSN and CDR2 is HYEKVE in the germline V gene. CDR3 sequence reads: CASSHSDFSETLYF. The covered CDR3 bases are TGTGCCAGCTCTCATTCGGACTTCTCAGAAACGCTGTAT.

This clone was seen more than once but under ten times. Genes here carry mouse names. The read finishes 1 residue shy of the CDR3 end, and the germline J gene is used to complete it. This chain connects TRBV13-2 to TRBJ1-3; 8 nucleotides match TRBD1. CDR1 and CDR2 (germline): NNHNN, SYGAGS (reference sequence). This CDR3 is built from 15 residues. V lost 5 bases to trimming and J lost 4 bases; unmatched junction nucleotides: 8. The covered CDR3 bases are TGTGCCAGCGGGACCCGGGACAGGCCGGGAAATACGCTCTAT. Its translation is CASGTRDRPGNTLY. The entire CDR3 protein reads CASGTRDRPGNTLYF.

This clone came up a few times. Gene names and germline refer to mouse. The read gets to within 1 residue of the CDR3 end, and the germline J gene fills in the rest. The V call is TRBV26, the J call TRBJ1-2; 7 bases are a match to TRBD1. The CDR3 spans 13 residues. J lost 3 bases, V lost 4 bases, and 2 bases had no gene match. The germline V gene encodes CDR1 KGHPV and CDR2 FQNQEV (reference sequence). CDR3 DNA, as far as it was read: TGTGCCAGCAGTCCCGACAGGGACTCCGACTACACC. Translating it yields CASSPDRDSDYT. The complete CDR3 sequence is CASSPDRDSDYTF.

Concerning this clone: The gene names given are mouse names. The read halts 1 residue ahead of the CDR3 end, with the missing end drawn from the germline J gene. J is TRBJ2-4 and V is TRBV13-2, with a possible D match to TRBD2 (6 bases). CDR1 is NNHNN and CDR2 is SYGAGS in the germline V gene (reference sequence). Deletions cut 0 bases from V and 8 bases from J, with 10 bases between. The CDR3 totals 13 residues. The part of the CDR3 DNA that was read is TGTGCCAGCGGTGATGGACTGGAGGGCACCTTGTAC. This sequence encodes CASGDGLEGTLY. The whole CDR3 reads CASGDGLEGTLYF.

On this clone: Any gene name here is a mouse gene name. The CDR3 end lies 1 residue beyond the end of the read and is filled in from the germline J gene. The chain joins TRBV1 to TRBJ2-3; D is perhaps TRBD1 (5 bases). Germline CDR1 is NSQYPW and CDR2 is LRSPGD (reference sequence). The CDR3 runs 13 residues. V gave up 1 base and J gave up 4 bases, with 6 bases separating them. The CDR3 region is CTCSAGQSETLYF. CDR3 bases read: TGCACCTGCAGTGCAGGACAGTCAGAAACGCTGTAT.

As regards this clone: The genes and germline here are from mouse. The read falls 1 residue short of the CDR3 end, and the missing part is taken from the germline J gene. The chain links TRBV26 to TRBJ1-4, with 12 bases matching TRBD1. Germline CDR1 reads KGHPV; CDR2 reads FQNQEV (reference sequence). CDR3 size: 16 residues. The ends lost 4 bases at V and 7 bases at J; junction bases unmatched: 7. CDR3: CASSRPGTGGAERLFF. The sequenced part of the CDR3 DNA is TGTGCCAGCAGTCGACCCGGGACAGGGGGCGCCGAAAGATTATTT.

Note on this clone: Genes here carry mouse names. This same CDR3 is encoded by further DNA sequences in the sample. CDR3 DNA (partial): TGTGCCAGCAGTCTGTCAGCAAACACAGAAGTCTTC. It specifies CASSLSANTEVF. The entire CDR3 protein is CASSLSANTEVFF. The J gene is TRBJ1-1, the V gene TRBV26; D gene uncertain. The read gets to within 1 residue of the CDR3 end, and the germline J gene fills in the rest. The V gene's germline CDR1 is KGHPV and CDR2 FQNQEV (reference sequence). The CDR3 spans 13 residues. Between the trimmed V and J ends, which lost 0 bases and 0 bases, there was a span of 2 bases.

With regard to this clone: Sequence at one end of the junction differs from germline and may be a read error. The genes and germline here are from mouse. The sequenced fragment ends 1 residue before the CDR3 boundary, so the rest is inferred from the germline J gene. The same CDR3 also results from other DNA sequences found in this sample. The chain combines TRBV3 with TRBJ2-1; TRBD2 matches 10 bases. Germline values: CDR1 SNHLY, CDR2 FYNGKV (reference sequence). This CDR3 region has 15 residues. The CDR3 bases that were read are TGTGCCAGCAGCCCCCGGACTGGGGGTTATGCCGAGCAGTTC. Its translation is CASSPRTGGYAEQF. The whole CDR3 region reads CASSPRTGGYAEQFF.

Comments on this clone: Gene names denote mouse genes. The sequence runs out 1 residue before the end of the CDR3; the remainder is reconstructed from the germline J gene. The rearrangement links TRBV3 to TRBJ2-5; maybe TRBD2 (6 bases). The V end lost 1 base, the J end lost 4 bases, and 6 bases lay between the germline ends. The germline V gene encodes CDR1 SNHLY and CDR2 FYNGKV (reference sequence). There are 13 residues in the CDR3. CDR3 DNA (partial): TGTGCCAGCAGCTTAGGGGGGGAAGACACCCAGTAC. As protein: CASSLGGEDTQY. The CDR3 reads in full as CASSLGGEDTQYF.

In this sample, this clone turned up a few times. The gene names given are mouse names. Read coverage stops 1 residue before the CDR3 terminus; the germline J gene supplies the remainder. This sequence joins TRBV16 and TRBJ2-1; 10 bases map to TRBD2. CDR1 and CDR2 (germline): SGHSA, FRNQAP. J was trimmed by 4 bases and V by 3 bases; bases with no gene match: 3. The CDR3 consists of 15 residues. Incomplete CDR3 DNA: TGTGCAAGCAGCTTCCTGGGGGGGCGTTATGCTGAGCAGTTC. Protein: CASSFLGGRYAEQF. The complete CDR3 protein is CASSFLGGRYAEQFF.

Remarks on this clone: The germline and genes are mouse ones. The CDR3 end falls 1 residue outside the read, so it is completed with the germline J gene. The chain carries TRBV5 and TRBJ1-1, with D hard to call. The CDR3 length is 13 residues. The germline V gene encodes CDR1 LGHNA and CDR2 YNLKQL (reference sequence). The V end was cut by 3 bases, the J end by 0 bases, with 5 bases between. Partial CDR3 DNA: TGTGCCAGCAGCCAGACAACAAACACAGAAGTCTTC. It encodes CASSQTTNTEVF. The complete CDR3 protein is CASSQTTNTEVFF.

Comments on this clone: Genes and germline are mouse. CDR3 in amino acids: CASSDRSQNTLYF. CDR3 bases read: TGTGCCAGCAGTGACAGGAGTCAAAACACCTTGTAC. This chain uses TRBV19 with TRBJ2-4; maybe TRBD1 (6 bases). The read falls 1 residue short of the CDR3 end, and the missing part is taken from the germline J gene. The CDR3 spans 13 residues. The V gene's germline CDR1 is FNHDT and CDR2 SITEND (reference sequence). Trimming pared 4 bases from V and 0 bases from J, leaving 6 bases between.

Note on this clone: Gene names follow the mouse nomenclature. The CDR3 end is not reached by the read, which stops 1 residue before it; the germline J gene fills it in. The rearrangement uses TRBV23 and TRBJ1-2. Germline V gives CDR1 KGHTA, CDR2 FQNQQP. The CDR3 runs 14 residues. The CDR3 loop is CSSSQRGGGSDYTF. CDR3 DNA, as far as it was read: TGCTCCAGCAGTCAACGGGGAGGCGGCTCCGACTACACC.

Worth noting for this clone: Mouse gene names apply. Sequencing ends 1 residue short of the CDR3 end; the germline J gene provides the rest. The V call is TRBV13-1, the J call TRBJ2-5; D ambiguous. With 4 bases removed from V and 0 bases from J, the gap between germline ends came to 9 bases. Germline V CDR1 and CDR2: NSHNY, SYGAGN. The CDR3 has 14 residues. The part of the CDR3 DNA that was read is TGTGCCAGCAGTCCTGACAATAACCAAGACACCCAGTAC. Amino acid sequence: CASSPDNNQDTQY. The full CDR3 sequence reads CASSPDNNQDTQYF.

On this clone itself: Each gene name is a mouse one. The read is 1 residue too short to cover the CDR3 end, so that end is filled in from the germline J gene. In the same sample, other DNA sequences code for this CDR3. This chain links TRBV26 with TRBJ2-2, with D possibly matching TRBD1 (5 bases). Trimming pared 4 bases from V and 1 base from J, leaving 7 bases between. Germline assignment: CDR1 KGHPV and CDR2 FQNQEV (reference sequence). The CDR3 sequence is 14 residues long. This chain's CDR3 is CASSRQGNTGQLYF. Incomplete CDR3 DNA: TGTGCCAGCAGTCGTCAGGGAAACACCGGGCAGCTCTAC.

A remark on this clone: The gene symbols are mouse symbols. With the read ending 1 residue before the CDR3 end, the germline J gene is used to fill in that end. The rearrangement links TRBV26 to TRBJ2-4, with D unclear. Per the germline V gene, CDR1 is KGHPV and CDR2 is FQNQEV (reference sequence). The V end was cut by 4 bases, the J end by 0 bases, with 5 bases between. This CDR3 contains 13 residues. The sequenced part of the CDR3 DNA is TGTGCCAGCAGTCGAAATAGTCAAAACACCTTGTAC. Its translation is CASSRNSQNTLY. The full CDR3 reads CASSRNSQNTLYF.

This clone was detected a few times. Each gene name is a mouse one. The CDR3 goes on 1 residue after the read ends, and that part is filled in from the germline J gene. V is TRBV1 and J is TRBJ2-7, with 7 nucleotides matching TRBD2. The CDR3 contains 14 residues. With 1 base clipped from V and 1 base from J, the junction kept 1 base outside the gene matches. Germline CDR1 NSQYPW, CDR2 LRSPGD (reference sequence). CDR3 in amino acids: CTCSAAWGSYEQYF. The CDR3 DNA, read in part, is TGCACCTGCAGTGCAGCCTGGGGGTCCTATGAACAGTAC.